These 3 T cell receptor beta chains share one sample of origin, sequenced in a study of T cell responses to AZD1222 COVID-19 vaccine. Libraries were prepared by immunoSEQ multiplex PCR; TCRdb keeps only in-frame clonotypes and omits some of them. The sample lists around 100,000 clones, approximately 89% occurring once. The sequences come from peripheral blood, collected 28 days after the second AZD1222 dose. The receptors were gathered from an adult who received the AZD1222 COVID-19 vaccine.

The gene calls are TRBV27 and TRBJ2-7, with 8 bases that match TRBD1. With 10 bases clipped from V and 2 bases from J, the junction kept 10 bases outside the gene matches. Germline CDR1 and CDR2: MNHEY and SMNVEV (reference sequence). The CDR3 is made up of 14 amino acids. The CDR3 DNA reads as TGTGCCACCCAGGACAGGGCATTTCCCTACGAGCAGTACTTC. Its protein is CATQDRAFPYEQYF.

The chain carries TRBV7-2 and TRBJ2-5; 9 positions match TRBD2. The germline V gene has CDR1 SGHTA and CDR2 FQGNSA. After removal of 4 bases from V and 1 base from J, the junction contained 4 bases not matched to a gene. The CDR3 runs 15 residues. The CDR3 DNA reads TGTGCCAGCAGCTCAAGCGGGGGGTCCCAAGAGACCCAGTACTTC. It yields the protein CASSSSGGSQETQYF. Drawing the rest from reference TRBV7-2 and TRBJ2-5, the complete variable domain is GAGVSQSPSNKVTEKGKDVELRCDPISGHTALYWYRQSLGQGLEFLIYFQGNSAPDKSGLPSDRFSAERTGGSVSTLTIQRTQQEDSAVYLCASSSSGGSQETQYFGPGTRLLVL.

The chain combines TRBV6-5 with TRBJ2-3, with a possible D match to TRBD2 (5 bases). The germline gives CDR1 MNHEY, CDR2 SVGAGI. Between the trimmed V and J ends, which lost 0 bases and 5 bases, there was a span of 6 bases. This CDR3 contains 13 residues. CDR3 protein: CASSYSGRDTQYF. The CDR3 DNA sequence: TGTGCCAGCAGTTACTCTGGGAGAGATACGCAGTATTTT.